The TCR beta chain under discussion was sequenced for a study of blood T cell repertoires in COVID-19. Study-level background: Sample material is recorded as cDNA or gDNA derived from T cells, B-cell-depleted T cells, or PBMCs.

Germline CDR1 is SGHKS and CDR2 is YYEKEE (reference sequence). The CDR3 extends over 14 amino acids. Germline trimming cut 3 bases from V and 5 bases from J; bases unmatched to any gene: 5. Sequenced by immunoSEQ multiplex PCR; TCRdb stores in-frame clones only, minus some. Seen here are 150,000 to 200,000 clones, about 80% observed once, and the top ten hold approximately 21%. The source material was peripheral blood. The chain recombines TRBV5-5 with TRBJ2-5; the match to TRBD1 covers 9 bases. The clonotype comes from a woman at least 80 years old with acute or convalescent COVID-19. CDR3 region: CASSSRTGDETQYF. The CDR3, as DNA: TGTGCCAGCAGCTCAAGGACAGGGGACGAGACCCAGTACTTC. Full variable domain (rest looked up from reference TRBV5-5 and TRBJ2-5): DAGVTQSPTHLIKTRGQQVTLRCSPISGHKSVSWYQQVLGQGPQFIFQYYEKEERGRGNFPDRFSARQFPNYSSELNVNALLLGDSALYLCASSSRTGDETQYFGPGTRLLVL.